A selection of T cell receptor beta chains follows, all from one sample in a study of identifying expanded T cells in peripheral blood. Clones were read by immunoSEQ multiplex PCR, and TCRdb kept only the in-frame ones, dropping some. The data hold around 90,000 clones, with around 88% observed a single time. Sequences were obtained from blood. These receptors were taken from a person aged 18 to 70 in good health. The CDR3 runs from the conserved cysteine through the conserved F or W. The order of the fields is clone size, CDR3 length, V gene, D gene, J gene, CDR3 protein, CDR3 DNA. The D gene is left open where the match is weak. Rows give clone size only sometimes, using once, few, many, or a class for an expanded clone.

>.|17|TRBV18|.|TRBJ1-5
CASSPPGFQYGNQPQHF
TGTGCCAGCTCACCCCCCGGGTTCCAGTATGGCAATCAGCCCCAGCATTTT
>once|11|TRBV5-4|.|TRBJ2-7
CASSSPYEQYF
TGTGCCAGCAGCTCTCCCTACGAGCAGTACTTC
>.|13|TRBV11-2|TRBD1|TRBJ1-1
CASRQTGEVEAFF
TGTGCCAGCAGACAAACAGGGGAAGTTGAAGCTTTCTTT
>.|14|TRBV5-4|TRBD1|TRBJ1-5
CASGIQGARGPQHF
TGTGCCAGCGGAATACAGGGGGCGCGGGGGCCCCAGCATTTT
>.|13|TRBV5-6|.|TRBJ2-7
CASSLQVYYEQYF
TGTGCCAGCAGCTTGCAGGTTTACTACGAGCAGTACTTC
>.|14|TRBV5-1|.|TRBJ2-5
CASSLETVAETQYF
TGCGCCAGCAGCTTGGAAACAGTAGCGGAGACCCAGTACTTC
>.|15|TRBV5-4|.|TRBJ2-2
CASSQSGTYTGELFF
TGCGCCAGCAGCCAATCCGGGACTTACACCGGGGAGCTGTTTTTT
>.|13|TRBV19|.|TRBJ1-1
CASSSQGMPEAFF
TGTGCCAGTAGTAGCCAGGGTATGCCTGAAGCTTTCTTT
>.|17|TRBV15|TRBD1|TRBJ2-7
CATSREQPGQGDYEQYF
TGTGCCACCAGCAGGGAACAACCGGGACAGGGCGACTACGAGCAGTACTTC
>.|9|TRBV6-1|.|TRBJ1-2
CASSSGLLF
TGTGCCAGCAGTTCGGGACTCCTCTTC
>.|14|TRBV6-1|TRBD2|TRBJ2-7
CASTHSGRGYEQYF
TGTGCCAGCACCCATAGCGGGAGAGGGTACGAGCAGTACTTC
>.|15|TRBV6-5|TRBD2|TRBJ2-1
CASSRGSGGYNEQFF
TGTGCCAGCTCCAGAGGGAGCGGGGGATACAATGAGCAGTTCTTC
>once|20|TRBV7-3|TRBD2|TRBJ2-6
CASSLDGLAGSLSGANVLTF
TGTGCCAGCAGCTTAGACGGACTAGCGGGTTCCCTCTCTGGGGCCAACGTCCTGACTTTC
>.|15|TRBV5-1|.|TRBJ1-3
CASSRDSISGNTIYF
TGCGCCAGCAGCCGCGACAGTATCTCTGGAAACACCATATATTTT
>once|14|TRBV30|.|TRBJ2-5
CAWSVREGVETQYF
TGTGCCTGGAGTGTACGGGAAGGGGTAGAGACCCAGTACTTC
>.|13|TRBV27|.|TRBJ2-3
CASMTLGTDTQYF
TGTGCCAGCATGACGTTGGGGACAGATACGCAGTATTTT
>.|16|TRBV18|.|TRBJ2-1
CASSPPGSSSYNEQFF
TGTGCCAGCTCACCTCCCGGGTCGAGCTCCTACAATGAGCAGTTCTTC
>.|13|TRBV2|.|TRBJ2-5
CASSRDQGETQYF
TGTGCCAGCAGTAGAGATCAGGGTGAGACCCAGTACTTC
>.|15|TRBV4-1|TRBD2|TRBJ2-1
CASSLRTSGIDEQFF
TGCGCCAGCAGCCTCCGGACTAGCGGGATTGATGAGCAGTTCTTC
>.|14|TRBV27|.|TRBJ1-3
CASSKRGTGNTIYF
TGTGCCAGCAGTAAGAGGGGAACTGGAAACACCATATATTTT
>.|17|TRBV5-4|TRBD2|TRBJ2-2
CASSSSKTSDYTGELFF
TGTGCCAGCAGCTCGTCCAAGACTAGCGACTACACCGGGGAGCTGTTTTTT
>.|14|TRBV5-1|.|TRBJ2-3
CASSLTSGGDTQYF
TGCGCCAGCAGCTTGACTAGTGGCGGAGATACGCAGTATTTT
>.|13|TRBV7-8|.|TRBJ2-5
CASSLQGLETQYF
TGTGCCAGCAGCTTGCAAGGTCTAGAGACCCAGTACTTC
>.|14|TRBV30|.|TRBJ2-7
CAWSQDRISYEQYF
TGTGCCTGGAGTCAAGACAGGATTTCCTACGAGCAGTACTTC
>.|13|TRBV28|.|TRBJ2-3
CASRPPGADTQYF
TGTGCCAGCAGGCCTCCGGGGGCAGATACGCAGTATTTT
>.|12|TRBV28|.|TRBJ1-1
CASVRGRTEAFF
TGTGCCAGCGTTAGGGGGAGGACTGAAGCTTTCTTT
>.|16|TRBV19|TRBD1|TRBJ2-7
CASSMESGTDSYEQYF
TGTGCCAGTAGTATGGAATCCGGGACAGACTCCTACGAGCAGTACTTC
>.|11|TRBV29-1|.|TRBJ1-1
CSVTPDTEAFF
TGCAGCGTGACCCCGGACACTGAAGCTTTCTTT
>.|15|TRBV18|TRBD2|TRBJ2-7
CASSPTSGLGYEQYF
TGTGCCAGCTCACCGACTAGCGGGCTGGGATACGAGCAGTACTTC
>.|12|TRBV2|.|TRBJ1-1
CASSEGGTEAFF
TGTGCCAGCAGTGAAGGGGGCACTGAAGCTTTCTTT
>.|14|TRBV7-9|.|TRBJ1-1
CASSKSGTNTEAFF
TGTGCCAGCAGCAAGTCCGGCACGAACACTGAAGCTTTCTTT
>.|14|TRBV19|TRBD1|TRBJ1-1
CASSMQRQGSEAFF
TGTGCCAGTAGTATGCAGCGACAGGGGAGTGAAGCTTTCTTT
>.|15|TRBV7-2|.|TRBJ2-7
CASSLVPAGSYEQYF
TGTGCCAGCAGCTTAGTTCCGGCGGGGTCCTACGAGCAGTACTTC